This TCR beta chain comes out of a study of long-term antiretroviral therapy in people with HIV. The study's findings and limits: CDR3 length ranges were narrower in HIV repertoires than in controls.

This clone was counted a few times. No antigen is known for it. The CDR3 runs 14 residues. Germline CDR1 SGHRS, CDR2 YFSETQ. Deletions cut 0 bases from V and 8 bases from J, with 14 bases between. An immunoSEQ assay, version v3.0, was performed at survey level. Sequencing used immunoSEQ multiplex PCR; TCRdb keeps in-frame clones, though not all of them. The sample includes around 21,000 clones, approximately 82% of them seen just once. The sample in question was unsorted PBMCs, obtained at the start of antiretroviral therapy. The source of this sequence is a man aged 45-65 years with HIV. The chain uses TRBV5-1 and TRBJ1-2; unclear D gene. CDR3 loop: CASSLVGISSGYTF. Written as DNA, the CDR3 is TGCGCCAGCAGCTTGGTCGGGATTTCCAGCGGCTACACCTTC.